One and the same sample provided the 5 T cell receptor beta chains below, sequenced in a study of blood T cell repertoires in COVID-19. This table comes from immunoSEQ multiplex PCR, and its TCRdb copy is limited to in-frame clones, with some not included. The sample shows roughly 330,000 clones, about 85% of them seen only once. The sample consisted of PBMCs or T cells enriched from blood (not recorded which). All receptors derive from a woman under 40 who had recovered from COVID-19.

V and J are TRBV7-6 and TRBJ2-1, with TRBD2 matching 10 bases. The CDR3 covers 15 residues. After removal of 5 bases from V and 1 base from J, the junction contained 2 bases not matched to a gene. Germline-derived CDR1 and CDR2 are SGHVS and FNYEAQ. The CDR3 is CASSALAGSYNEQFF. CDR3 coding DNA: TGTGCCAGCAGCGCACTAGCGGGGTCCTACAATGAGCAGTTCTTC. Supplemented by reference TRBV7-6 and TRBJ2-1, the full variable domain reads GAGVSQSPRYKVTKRGQDVALRCDPISGHVSLYWYRQALGQGPEFLTYFNYEAQQDKSGLPNDRFSAERPEGSISTLTIQRTEQRDSAMYRCASSALAGSYNEQFFGPGTRLTVL.

This chain joins TRBV2 and TRBJ1-1, with 8 bases identical to TRBD1. V lost 2 bases and J lost 0; bases outside the gene matches: 8. Per germline, CDR1 SNHLY and CDR2 FYNNEI. This CDR3 has 17 residues. The CDR3 loop reads CASSEPGGSSMNTEAFF. The CDR3 nucleotides are TGTGCCAGCAGTGAACCAGGGGGCAGCTCCATGAACACTGAAGCTTTCTTT.

The J gene is TRBJ1-2, the V gene TRBV5-6, with D possibly TRBD1 on 5 matching bases. V shed 1 base and J shed 4 bases, with 11 bases lying between them. CDR1 SGHDT and CDR2 YYEEEE come from the germline V gene. The CDR3 length is 14 residues. The CDR3 spells CASSLSGPSYGYTF. CDR3 bases: TGTGCCAGCAGCTTGTCAGGGCCCAGCTATGGCTACACCTTC. The whole variable domain, filled in from reference TRBV5-6 and TRBJ1-2, reads DAGVTQSPTHLIKTRGQQVTLRCSPKSGHDTVSWYQQALGQGPQFIFQYYEEEERQRGNFPDRFSGHQFPNYSSELNVNALLLGDSALYLCASSLSGPSYGYTFGSGTRLTVV.

This rearrangement joins TRBV4-2 to TRBJ2-5; 9 positions match TRBD2. This CDR3 is built from 16 residues. Germline CDR1 is LGHNA and CDR2 is YNFKEQ. Unmatched junction bases numbered 5, after V lost 2 bases and J lost 1 base. The CDR3 reads CASSQSRRGGQETQYF. The CDR3 region has the DNA TGTGCCAGCAGCCAATCTAGGCGGGGGGGCCAAGAGACCCAGTACTTC.

This rearrangement joins TRBV21-1 to TRBJ1-5; the table's D call, TRBD1, has no DNA check behind it. TRBV21-1 is assigned pseudogene status. The CDR3 length is 11 residues. This CDR3 is CASSPRTGEHF. CDR3 nucleotides: TGTGCCAGCAGCCCACGGACAGGGGAGCATTTT.